This T cell receptor beta chain is drawn from a study of T cells after posttransplantation cyclophosphamide. This related bone marrow graft donor gave peripheral blood on the day of marrow donation. Using immunoSEQ multiplex PCR, the repertoire was profiled, and TCRdb retains in-frame clones only, with some absent. The data show 20,000 to 25,000 clones, 73% seen once. General study results and limits: Skin or GI-infiltrating T cells shared few TRB sequences with blood. TRB clonality was highly associated with recipient CMV seropositivity and reactivation. Later blood repertoires were often dominated by clones from the donor CD8+ memory compartment.

The CDR3 contains 11 residues. CDR1 and CDR2 from the germline V gene are MGHRA and YSYEKL. Comments on this clone: Its antigen is not identified.

The V call is TRBV4-1, the J call TRBJ1-2; 8 bases are a match to TRBD1. The specimen sequenced was memory CD4+ T cells sorted from PBMCs. The TCR was taken from a woman aged 55 to 70 in good health, CMV-negative, and a related stem cell transplant donor. The CDR3 DNA follows: TGCGGGACAGGGCACAACTATGGCTACACCTTC. It encodes CGTGHNYGYTF.